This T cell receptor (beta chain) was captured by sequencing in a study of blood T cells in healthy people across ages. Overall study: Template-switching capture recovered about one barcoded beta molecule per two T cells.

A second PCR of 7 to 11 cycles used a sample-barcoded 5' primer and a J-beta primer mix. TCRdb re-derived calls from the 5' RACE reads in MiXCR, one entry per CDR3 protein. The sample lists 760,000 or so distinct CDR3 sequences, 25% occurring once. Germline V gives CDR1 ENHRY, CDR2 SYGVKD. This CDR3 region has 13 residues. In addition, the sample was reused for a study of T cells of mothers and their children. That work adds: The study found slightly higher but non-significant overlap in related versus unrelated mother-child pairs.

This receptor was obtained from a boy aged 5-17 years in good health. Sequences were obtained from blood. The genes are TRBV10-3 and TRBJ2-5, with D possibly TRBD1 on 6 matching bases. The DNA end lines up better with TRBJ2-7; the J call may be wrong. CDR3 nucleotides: TGTGCCATCGGCAGGGGAATTGAAGACGAGCAGTACTTC. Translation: CAIGRGIEDEQYF.